A selection of T cell receptor beta chains follows, all from one sample in a study of cytomegalovirus exposure and HLA in healthy donors. Sequencing used immunoSEQ multiplex PCR; TCRdb keeps in-frame clones, though not all of them. The profile shows a few hundred thousand clones, about 86% of them singletons. Sequenced sample: PBMCs. The receptors were gathered from a woman between 18 and 30 years old in good health and CMV-seronegative. Both conserved end residues are part of each CDR3. The order of the fields is clone size, CDR3 length, J gene, D gene, V gene, CDR3 protein, CDR3 DNA. The D gene is left open where the match is weak. For some rows the clone size is stated as once, few or many, or as a class when expanded; others skip it.

once,12,TRBJ2-5,.,TRBV14,CASSPGQETQYF,TGTGCCAGCAGCCCGGGTCAAGAGACCCAGTACTTC
.,17,TRBJ1-3,TRBD1,TRBV7-9,CASSHTRDSSLGNTIYF,TGTGCCAGCAGCCACACCCGGGACAGTTCACTTGGAAACACCATATATTTT
once,14,TRBJ2-7,TRBD1,TRBV6-1,CASSEGTGFGEQYF,TGTGCCAGCAGTGAAGGGACAGGGTTCGGGGAGCAGTACTTC
.,14,TRBJ1-4,.,TRBV5-1,CASSLGRGNEKLFF,TGCGCCAGCAGCTTGGGCAGGGGTAATGAAAAACTGTTTTTT
once,17,TRBJ2-2,TRBD2,TRBV4-3,CASSQELAAGGPGELFF,TGCGCCAGCAGCCAAGAGTTGGCAGCGGGAGGGCCCGGGGAGCTGTTTTTT
.,16,TRBJ1-5,.,TRBV7-8,CASSLNLGRGEQPQHF,TGTGCCAGCAGCTTAAATCTGGGACGGGGGGAGCAGCCCCAGCATTTT
.,16,TRBJ2-7,.,TRBV18,CASSRGRGYASYEQYF,TGTGCCAGCTCACGGGGTCGGGGGTACGCGTCCTACGAGCAGTACTTC
.,15,TRBJ2-1,TRBD2,TRBV6-5,CASSPGLAGFNEQFF,TGTGCCAGCAGCCCGGGACTAGCGGGATTCAATGAGCAGTTCTTC
.,16,TRBJ1-1,TRBD1,TRBV6-6,CASSWAMGTGGTEAFF,TGTGCCAGCAGCTGGGCAATGGGGACAGGGGGAACTGAAGCTTTCTTT
.,18,TRBJ2-1,TRBD2,TRBV28,CASSALAGVGDFNNEQFF,TGTGCCAGCAGTGCACTAGCGGGAGTTGGGGACTTTAACAATGAGCAGTTCTTC
.,15,TRBJ1-5,.,TRBV27,CASRWSSYSNQPQHF,TGTGCCAGCCGTTGGAGCTCCTATAGCAATCAGCCCCAGCATTTT
.,14,TRBJ2-2,.,TRBV2,CASSLMGNTGELFF,TGTGCCAGCAGTTTAATGGGCAACACCGGGGAGCTGTTTTTT
.,14,TRBJ1-2,.,TRBV19,CASTQGPGPYGYTF,TGTGCCAGTACCCAGGGTCCGGGCCCCTATGGCTACACCTTC
.,12,TRBJ2-2,.,TRBV10-3,CAISAGLAEVFF,TGTGCCATCAGTGCTGGTCTCGCGGAGGTGTTTTTT
.,15,TRBJ1-5,.,TRBV6-5,CASSYSPGSNQPQHF,TGTGCCAGCAGTTACTCTCCAGGGTCCAATCAGCCCCAGCATTTT
.,13,TRBJ1-1,.,TRBV7-3,CASSLKGQTEAFF,TGTGCCAGCAGCTTAAAGGGGCAGACTGAAGCTTTCTTT
.,18,TRBJ2-2,.,TRBV27,CASSLSPPGTLPTGELFF,TGTGCCAGCAGTTTATCCCCCCCGGGGACTCTGCCCACCGGGGAGCTGTTTTTT
.,14,TRBJ1-4,.,TRBV5-1,CASSLTATNEKLFF,TGCGCCAGCAGCTTGACAGCAACTAATGAAAAACTGTTTTTT
.,14,TRBJ2-5,.,TRBV6-5,CASSYLASSETQYF,TGTGCCAGCAGTTACTTAGCCAGTTCCGAGACCCAGTACTTC
.,16,TRBJ1-4,TRBD1,TRBV5-1,CASSGRTGTGVGELFF,TGCGCCAGCAGCGGACGCACCGGGACAGGGGTAGGAGAACTGTTTTTT
.,15,TRBJ1-3,.,TRBV9,CASSLDRISGNTIYF,TGTGCCAGCAGCCTTGACAGGATCTCTGGAAACACCATATATTTT
.,19,TRBJ1-5,TRBD1,TRBV27,CASSLWPPDRVSSNQPQHF,TGTGCCAGCAGTTTATGGCCGCCGGACAGGGTATCAAGCAATCAGCCCCAGCATTTT
.,13,TRBJ2-2,TRBD2,TRBV7-8,CASGGLAGGELFF,TGTGCCAGCGGCGGACTAGCGGGAGGGGAGCTGTTTTTT
.,14,TRBJ1-3,.,TRBV25-1,CASLAGSSGNTIYF,TGTGCCAGCTTGGCGGGTTCATCTGGAAACACCATATATTTT
.,11,TRBJ2-7,.,TRBV10-2,CASSTGLEQYF,TGCGCCAGCTCGACGGGACTCGAGCAGTACTTC
.,15,TRBJ2-7,.,TRBV7-8,CASSLSRHLSYEQYF,TGTGCCAGCAGCTTAAGCCGACACCTCTCCTACGAGCAGTACTTC
once,13,TRBJ2-1,.,TRBV7-3,CASSLTGEGEQFF,TGTGCCAGCAGCTTGACAGGGGAGGGAGAGCAGTTCTTC
.,16,TRBJ1-2,.,TRBV18,CASSPRNTDSLFGYTF,TGTGCCAGCTCACCCCGTAACACGGACTCCCTATTTGGCTACACCTTC
.,15,TRBJ2-1,.,TRBV11-1,CASSPRPGRQNEQFF,TGTGCCAGCAGCCCGAGACCAGGGCGTCAAAATGAGCAGTTCTTC
.,14,TRBJ2-4,.,TRBV29-1,CSVESRGLENIQYF,TGCAGCGTCGAAAGCAGGGGTTTGGAAAACATTCAGTACTTC
.,16,TRBJ2-3,TRBD2,TRBV5-1,CASTLTSGSVPDTQYF,TGCGCCAGCACCTTGACTAGCGGGAGTGTTCCAGATACGCAGTATTTT
.,17,TRBJ2-7,.,TRBV10-3,CAISAKPLTGRFYEQYF,TGTGCCATCAGCGCCAAGCCTTTAACGGGAAGGTTCTACGAGCAGTACTTC
.,17,TRBJ2-1,TRBD2,TRBV7-9,CASASTSGRSTYNEQFF,TGTGCCAGCGCCTCGACTAGCGGGAGATCGACCTACAATGAGCAGTTCTTC
.,17,TRBJ1-5,.,TRBV2,CASTRDAAGFSNQPQHF,TGTGCCAGCACTAGAGACGCTGCCGGGTTTAGCAATCAGCCCCAGCATTTT
.,15,TRBJ2-3,TRBD1,TRBV18,CASSTQTGGVDTQYF,TGTGCCAGCTCAACTCAGACAGGGGGCGTAGATACGCAGTATTTT
.,15,TRBJ2-1,.,TRBV7-9,CASSLEGTRHNEQFF,TGTGCCAGCAGCTTAGAGGGTACTAGACACAATGAGCAGTTCTTC
.,14,TRBJ2-3,TRBD2,TRBV7-2,CASSLAGGTDTQYF,TGTGCCAGCAGCCTAGCGGGAGGCACAGATACGCAGTATTTT
.,15,TRBJ2-3,TRBD2,TRBV5-4,CASSFRGRRTDTQYF,TGTGCCAGCAGCTTTCGCGGGAGACGGACAGATACGCAGTATTTT
.,12,TRBJ2-1,.,TRBV25-1,CASSPGGNEQFF,TGTGCCAGCAGTCCCGGCGGTAATGAGCAGTTCTTC
.,15,TRBJ2-1,TRBD1,TRBV28,CASSLSGQGVVGQFF,TGTGCCAGCAGTTTATCAGGCCAGGGGGTGGTAGGGCAGTTCTTC
.,17,TRBJ2-3,.,TRBV15,CATSRDPTGSLFDTQYF,TGTGCCACCAGCAGAGATCCCACAGGGTCTCTTTTCGATACGCAGTATTTT
.,14,TRBJ1-2,.,TRBV2,CASSEGGVAYGYTF,TGTGCCAGCAGTGAGGGGGGGGTCGCGTATGGCTACACCTTC
.,16,TRBJ2-1,TRBD2,TRBV29-1,CSIAGLAGTAGNEQFF,TGCAGCATCGCGGGACTAGCGGGAACGGCTGGCAATGAGCAGTTCTTC
.,15,TRBJ1-2,TRBD1,TRBV5-4,CASSWTGTLHKGYTF,TGTGCCAGCAGCTGGACAGGAACCCTTCATAAGGGCTACACCTTC
.,16,TRBJ1-2,.,TRBV5-6,CASSLGVYSLNYGYTF,TGTGCCAGCAGCTTGGGTGTTTACAGCCTAAACTATGGCTACACCTTC